These 10 T cell receptor beta chains were all obtained from the same sample, sequenced in a study of T-cell memory formation after mild COVID-19 (dated by TCRdb to about 2021). Library prep was done by 5' RACE. The data were produced on an Illumina NovaSeq 6000. TCRdb reran the public reads through fastp at Q25 and MiXCR, keeping productive beta chains. Each CDR3 protein appears once, grouped with its most common genes and DNA. Present in this sample are some 250,000 distinct CDR3 sequences, under 20% of which were seen just once. The leading ten clones occupy 20% to 25% of the sample. Sequencing was performed on PBMCs or a T cell subset sorted from them (not recorded which). The receptors shown here come from a young man who had mild COVID-19 (a few samples of this study predate the infection). The sample titles of this study are shuffled in the database, so cell type and time point are left out; the donor was told from shared clones.

V and J are TRBV3-1 and TRBJ1-6; possibly TRBD1 for D (6 bases). From germline, CDR1 is LGHDT and CDR2 YNNKEL (reference sequence). The CDR3 loop spans 15 amino acids. The ends were cut back, 1 base at V and 6 bases at J, with 10 bases in the middle. The CDR3 reads CASSQAGGINSPLHF. Written as DNA, the CDR3 is TGTGCCAGCAGCCAAGCCGGGGGCATTAATTCACCCCTCCACTTT.

A few counts support this clonotype. V usage is TRBV24-1 and J usage is TRBJ2-2; no definite D call. The CDR3 is 14 amino acids. Germline V lookup: CDR1 KGHDR, CDR2 SFDVKD. V gave up 10 bases and J gave up 0 bases, with 11 bases separating them. In DNA, the CDR3 is TGTGCCACGAGGACCCCCGCGAACACCGGGGAGCTGTTTTTT. Amino acid sequence: CATRTPANTGELFF.

This clonotype appeared a single time. DNA for the CDR3: TGTGCCAGCAGCCCCCTGACAGGGAGGAAAAATCAGCCCCAGCATTTT. It is translated as CASSPLTGRKNQPQHF. The chain recombines TRBV28 with TRBJ1-5; TRBD1 agrees at 7 bases. The CDR3 extends over 16 amino acids. Losses at the gene ends were 6 bases for V and 4 bases for J; bases not matched to a gene: 12. Per the germline V gene, CDR1 is MDHEN and CDR2 is SYDVKM.

This clonotype was counted a few times. The chain uses TRBV3-1 and TRBJ1-4; no firm D call. CDR3 length: 16 residues. Trimming left V 3 bases short and J 8 bases short, with 19 bases between. Looked up from germline, CDR1 is LGHDT and CDR2 is YNNKEL (reference sequence). CDR3 loop: CASSHATSSSQEKLFF. CDR3 coding DNA: TGTGCCAGCAGCCATGCCACGAGTTCTAGCCAAGAAAAACTGTTTTTT.

This clonotype was recorded many times. The rearrangement joins TRBV11-3 to TRBJ2-2, with 7 bases fitting TRBD2. With V trimmed by 8 bases and J by 0 bases, 3 bases remained unmatched. The CDR3 extends over 14 amino acids. The germline CDR1 and CDR2 sequences are SGHNT and YENEEA. Here the CDR3 reads CASRAGPNTGELFF. The CDR3 coding sequence is TGTGCCAGCCGAGCGGGGCCGAACACCGGGGAGCTGTTTTTT.

The J gene is TRBJ2-3, the V gene TRBV7-2; maybe TRBD1 (6 bases). V lost 5 bases, J lost 0 bases, and 9 bases lay in between. This CDR3 region has 14 residues. Germline V lookup: CDR1 SGHTA, CDR2 FQGNSA. The CDR3 is CASSRDTSTDTQYF. The CDR3 coding sequence is TGTGCCAGCAGCCGGGACACCAGCACAGATACGCAGTATTTT.

The gene calls are TRBV10-3 and TRBJ1-2, with 9 bases identical to TRBD1. The CDR3 spans 14 residues. The V and J ends lost 3 bases and 5 bases, in that order; junction bases with no gene match: 4. CDR1 is ENHRY, CDR2 SYGVKD, per germline. CDR3 sequence reads: CAISDGQGFYGYTF. The CDR3 nucleotides are TGTGCCATCAGTGACGGACAGGGGTTTTATGGCTACACCTTC.

The chain has TRBV4-3 and TRBJ2-1; D uncertain. Trimming left V 0 bases short and J 5 bases short, with 14 bases between. Germline CDR1 and CDR2: LGHNA and YSLEER. The CDR3 sequence is 16 residues long. The DNA for the CDR3 is TGCGCCAGCAGCCAAGAGCGAGGTCAACCCGACAATGAGCAGTTCTTC. As protein: CASSQERGQPDNEQFF.

The chain combines TRBV4-1 with TRBJ1-2, with 7 bases that match TRBD1. The CDR3 is 16 amino acids. With 2 bases clipped from V and 1 base from J, the junction kept 7 bases outside the gene matches. Germline V gives CDR1 MGHRA, CDR2 YSYEKL. The CDR3 reads CASSQPGGSLNYGYTF. CDR3 sequence (DNA): TGCGCCAGCAGCCAACCAGGGGGATCACTTAACTATGGCTACACCTTC.

This chain uses TRBV7-2 with TRBJ2-2; 10 bases map to TRBD2. CDR1 and CDR2 from the germline V gene are SGHTA and FQGNSA. The trim removed 4 bases at V and 6 bases at J, leaving 5 bases unmatched. CDR3 length: 15 amino acids. The CDR3 DNA reads TGTGCCAGCAGCTCAGCGGGGGGGCATTCCGGGGAGCTGTTTTTT. It specifies CASSSAGGHSGELFF.